This is a list of T cell receptor beta chains from one sample in a study of T cell responses to AZD1222 COVID-19 vaccine. Method: immunoSEQ multiplex PCR; TCRdb's copy keeps in-frame clones and lacks some. The repertoire holds fewer than 150,000 clones, with approximately 92% as singletons. The starting material was peripheral blood, obtained 28 days after the second AZD1222 dose. The receptors were gathered from an adult who received the AZD1222 COVID-19 vaccine. CDR3s include the opening cysteine and the closing phenylalanine or tryptophan. Each record gives: clone size, V gene, D gene, J gene, CDR3 protein, CDR3 DNA. The D gene is left open where the match is weak. Only some rows state a clone size, as once, few, many or a class for expanded clones.

clone_size: .
v_call: TRBV9
d_call: .
j_call: TRBJ1-4
cdr3_aa: CASSARGTNEKLFF
cdr3_nt: TGTGCCAGCAGCGCCCGGGGAACTAATGAAAAACTGTTTTTT

clone_size: .
v_call: TRBV9
d_call: .
j_call: TRBJ1-1
cdr3_aa: CASSPRRTLLTEAFF
cdr3_nt: TGTGCCAGCAGCCCCAGGCGGACACTGTTAACTGAAGCTTTCTTT

clone_size: .
v_call: TRBV5-1
d_call: TRBD1
j_call: TRBJ1-4
cdr3_aa: CASSYGTGNEKLFF
cdr3_nt: TGCGCCAGCAGCTACGGGACAGGGAATGAAAAACTGTTTTTT

clone_size: .
v_call: TRBV4-3
d_call: .
j_call: TRBJ1-5
cdr3_aa: CASSQDVGGSNQPQHF
cdr3_nt: TGCGCCAGCAGCCAAGATGTGGGGGGGAGCAATCAGCCCCAGCATTTT

clone_size: .
v_call: TRBV11-2
d_call: .
j_call: TRBJ1-1
cdr3_aa: CASSLDPGNEAFF
cdr3_nt: TGTGCCAGCAGCTTAGATCCAGGGAATGAAGCTTTCTTT

clone_size: .
v_call: TRBV19
d_call: .
j_call: TRBJ1-5
cdr3_aa: CASSIGSYSNQPQHF
cdr3_nt: TGTGCCAGTAGTATAGGGAGTTATAGCAATCAGCCCCAGCATTTT

clone_size: .
v_call: TRBV7-6
d_call: TRBD1
j_call: TRBJ2-5
cdr3_aa: CASSLGGTGGRETQYF
cdr3_nt: TGTGCCAGCAGCTTAGGTGGGACAGGGGGACGAGAGACCCAGTACTTC

clone_size: .
v_call: TRBV28
d_call: .
j_call: TRBJ1-2
cdr3_aa: CASSLGGNYGYTF
cdr3_nt: TGTGCCAGCAGTTTAGGGGGGAACTATGGCTACACCTTC

clone_size: .
v_call: TRBV9
d_call: .
j_call: TRBJ1-1
cdr3_aa: CASSVDGGGTEAFF
cdr3_nt: TGTGCCAGCAGCGTAGACGGGGGGGGCACTGAAGCTTTCTTT

clone_size: .
v_call: TRBV19
d_call: .
j_call: TRBJ1-5
cdr3_aa: CASGPLASNQPQHF
cdr3_nt: TGTGCCAGCGGGCCTCTAGCTAGCAATCAGCCCCAGCATTTT

clone_size: .
v_call: TRBV5-6
d_call: TRBD1
j_call: TRBJ2-7
cdr3_aa: CASSLGGGQDEQYF
cdr3_nt: TGTGCCAGCAGCTTGGGAGGGGGCCAGGACGAGCAGTACTTC

clone_size: .
v_call: TRBV7-9
d_call: TRBD1
j_call: TRBJ1-2
cdr3_aa: CASSPGTGSYGYTF
cdr3_nt: TGTGCCAGCAGCCCCGGGACAGGGTCGTATGGCTACACCTTC

clone_size: .
v_call: TRBV5-1
d_call: TRBD1
j_call: TRBJ1-1
cdr3_aa: CASSLVGTEGTEAFF
cdr3_nt: TGCGCCAGCAGCTTGGTTGGGACAGAGGGCACTGAAGCTTTCTTT

clone_size: .
v_call: TRBV19
d_call: .
j_call: TRBJ1-2
cdr3_aa: CASSPTTAIYGYTF
cdr3_nt: TGTGCCAGTAGTCCTACGACAGCTATCTATGGCTACACCTTC

clone_size: .
v_call: TRBV11-3
d_call: .
j_call: TRBJ1-3
cdr3_aa: CASSLESGNTIYF
cdr3_nt: TGTGCCAGCAGCTTAGAATCCGGAAACACCATATATTTT

clone_size: few
v_call: TRBV12-3/TRBV12-4
d_call: TRBD1
j_call: TRBJ1-1
cdr3_aa: CASSPGDRGAFF
cdr3_nt: TGTGCCAGCAGTCCAGGGGACAGGGGAGCTTTCTTT

clone_size: .
v_call: TRBV28
d_call: .
j_call: TRBJ1-4
cdr3_aa: CASSLGLGGEKLFF
cdr3_nt: TGTGCCAGCAGCCTCGGACTCGGGGGTGAAAAACTGTTTTTT

clone_size: .
v_call: TRBV28
d_call: .
j_call: TRBJ1-2
cdr3_aa: CASRGGNYGYTF
cdr3_nt: TGTGCCAGCCGGGGGGGCAACTATGGCTACACCTTC

clone_size: .
v_call: TRBV11-1
d_call: .
j_call: TRBJ2-3
cdr3_aa: CASSLGGGANTDTQYF
cdr3_nt: TGTGCCAGCAGCTTAGGAGGGGGGGCCAACACAGATACGCAGTATTTT

clone_size: .
v_call: TRBV24-1
d_call: .
j_call: TRBJ1-1
cdr3_aa: CATREIEPYMNTEAFF
cdr3_nt: TGTGCCACCAGGGAAATTGAACCTTACATGAACACTGAAGCTTTCTTT

clone_size: .
v_call: TRBV18
d_call: TRBD1
j_call: TRBJ1-2
cdr3_aa: CASSPETGFTYGYTF
cdr3_nt: TGTGCCAGCTCACCGGAGACAGGGTTCACCTATGGCTACACCTTC

clone_size: .
v_call: TRBV2
d_call: TRBD1
j_call: TRBJ1-2
cdr3_aa: CATSKQGNYGYTF
cdr3_nt: TGTGCCACCTCCAAACAGGGGAACTATGGCTACACCTTC

clone_size: .
v_call: TRBV6-5
d_call: .
j_call: TRBJ1-6
cdr3_aa: CASSKNGAVNSPLHF
cdr3_nt: TGTGCCAGCAGTAAAAACGGGGCCGTAAATTCACCCCTCCACTTT

clone_size: .
v_call: TRBV2
d_call: .
j_call: TRBJ1-2
cdr3_aa: CASTQEYGYTF
cdr3_nt: TGTGCCAGCACACAGGAATATGGCTACACCTTC

clone_size: .
v_call: TRBV19
d_call: .
j_call: TRBJ1-6
cdr3_aa: CASSPDRVGSPLHF
cdr3_nt: TGTGCCAGTAGCCCCGACCGCGTTGGATCACCCCTCCACTTT

clone_size: once
v_call: TRBV20-1
d_call: TRBD1
j_call: TRBJ1-2
cdr3_aa: CGTENYGYTF
cdr3_nt: TGCGGGACAGAAAACTATGGCTACACCTTC

clone_size: .
v_call: TRBV7-2
d_call: .
j_call: TRBJ1-6
cdr3_aa: CASSFKANYNSPLHF
cdr3_nt: TGTGCCAGCAGCTTTAAGGCAAACTATAATTCACCCCTCCACTTT

clone_size: .
v_call: TRBV3-1/TRBV3-2
d_call: .
j_call: TRBJ1-2
cdr3_aa: CASSPWTDNYGYTF
cdr3_nt: TGTGCCAGCAGCCCATGGACGGATAACTATGGCTACACCTTC

clone_size: .
v_call: TRBV6-1
d_call: .
j_call: TRBJ1-4
cdr3_aa: CASSETDRLNEKLFF
cdr3_nt: TGTGCCAGCAGTGAAACCGACAGGCTTAATGAAAAACTGTTTTTT

clone_size: .
v_call: TRBV14
d_call: .
j_call: TRBJ1-1
cdr3_aa: CASSRQPMNTEAFF
cdr3_nt: TGTGCCAGCAGCCGGCAGCCCATGAACACTGAAGCTTTCTTT

clone_size: .
v_call: TRBV19
d_call: .
j_call: TRBJ1-1
cdr3_aa: CASSMGGYTEAFF
cdr3_nt: TGTGCCAGTAGTATGGGGGGCTACACTGAAGCTTTCTTT

clone_size: .
v_call: TRBV9
d_call: .
j_call: TRBJ1-6
cdr3_aa: CASSVGSTTISPLHF
cdr3_nt: TGTGCCAGCAGCGTAGGTTCGACAACTATTTCACCCCTCCACTTT

clone_size: .
v_call: TRBV5-1
d_call: .
j_call: TRBJ1-2
cdr3_aa: CASSLAFDDIGGDGYTF
cdr3_nt: TGCGCCAGCAGCTTGGCCTTCGACGACATTGGTGGTGATGGCTACACCTTC

clone_size: .
v_call: TRBV27
d_call: TRBD1
j_call: TRBJ2-2
cdr3_aa: CASSPTGETGELFF
cdr3_nt: TGTGCCAGCAGTCCGACAGGGGAGACCGGGGAGCTGTTTTTT

clone_size: .
v_call: TRBV12-3/TRBV12-4
d_call: .
j_call: TRBJ1-5
cdr3_aa: CASTLAGNQPQHF
cdr3_nt: TGTGCCAGCACCCTTGCGGGCAATCAGCCCCAGCATTTT

clone_size: .
v_call: TRBV14
d_call: .
j_call: TRBJ1-1
cdr3_aa: CASSQFAGFPEAFF
cdr3_nt: TGTGCCAGCAGCCAATTCGCAGGGTTCCCTGAAGCTTTCTTT

clone_size: .
v_call: TRBV28
d_call: .
j_call: TRBJ1-4
cdr3_aa: CAALAATNEKLFF
cdr3_nt: TGTGCCGCACTGGCCGCAACTAATGAAAAACTGTTTTTT

clone_size: .
v_call: TRBV28
d_call: TRBD1
j_call: TRBJ1-2
cdr3_aa: CASSSPGTGDNYGYTF
cdr3_nt: TGTGCCAGCAGTTCCCCTGGGACAGGCGATAACTATGGCTACACCTTC

clone_size: .
v_call: TRBV29-1
d_call: .
j_call: TRBJ2-7
cdr3_aa: CSVDAGSSYEQYF
cdr3_nt: TGCAGCGTTGACGCAGGTAGCTCCTACGAGCAGTACTTC

clone_size: once
v_call: TRBV7-2
d_call: .
j_call: TRBJ2-3
cdr3_aa: CASSPYLNTQYF
cdr3_nt: TGTGCCAGCAGCCCTTACTTGAATACGCAGTATTTT

clone_size: .
v_call: TRBV12-3/TRBV12-4
d_call: .
j_call: TRBJ1-1
cdr3_aa: CASRWENTEAFF
cdr3_nt: TGTGCCAGCAGATGGGAGAACACTGAAGCTTTCTTT

clone_size: .
v_call: TRBV28
d_call: .
j_call: TRBJ1-1
cdr3_aa: CASTSLGILMNTEAFF
cdr3_nt: TGTGCCAGCACCTCCTTAGGGATCTTGATGAACACTGAAGCTTTCTTT

clone_size: .
v_call: TRBV7-8
d_call: .
j_call: TRBJ2-1
cdr3_aa: CASSLGRGMSSYNEQFF
cdr3_nt: TGTGCCAGCAGCTTAGGTCGCGGGATGAGCTCCTACAATGAGCAGTTCTTC

clone_size: .
v_call: TRBV29-1
d_call: TRBD1
j_call: TRBJ1-2
cdr3_aa: CSVSTDRGSDGYTF
cdr3_nt: TGCAGCGTTAGCACGGACAGGGGGTCCGATGGCTACACCTTC

clone_size: few
v_call: TRBV6-5
d_call: .
j_call: TRBJ1-2
cdr3_aa: CASSPPGQHHYGYTF
cdr3_nt: TGTGCCAGCAGTCCCCCCGGACAGCACCACTATGGCTACACCTTC

clone_size: .
v_call: TRBV7-2
d_call: TRBD1
j_call: TRBJ1-1
cdr3_aa: CASSFRQGGTEAFF
cdr3_nt: TGTGCCAGCAGCTTCCGACAGGGGGGAACTGAAGCTTTCTTT

clone_size: once
v_call: TRBV30
d_call: .
j_call: TRBJ1-4
cdr3_aa: CAWSVLPGLGEKLFF
cdr3_nt: TGTGCCTGGAGTGTACTGCCTGGGCTTGGTGAAAAACTGTTTTTT

clone_size: .
v_call: TRBV7-6
d_call: .
j_call: TRBJ1-4
cdr3_aa: CASSPGGEKLFF
cdr3_nt: TGTGCCAGCAGCCCCGGGGGTGAAAAACTGTTTTTT

clone_size: .
v_call: TRBV19
d_call: TRBD1
j_call: TRBJ1-5
cdr3_aa: CASSILGQGGQPQHF
cdr3_nt: TGTGCCAGTAGTATTCTGGGACAGGGCGGTCAGCCCCAGCATTTT

clone_size: .
v_call: TRBV7-4
d_call: .
j_call: TRBJ2-2
cdr3_aa: CASSFRQCTGELFF
cdr3_nt: TGTGCCAGCAGCTTCCGGCAGTGCACCGGGGAGCTGTTTTTT

clone_size: .
v_call: TRBV7-9
d_call: TRBD1
j_call: TRBJ2-5
cdr3_aa: CASSPKRTGLRETQYF
cdr3_nt: TGTGCCAGCAGCCCCAAACGGACAGGCCTCCGAGAGACCCAGTACTTC

clone_size: .
v_call: TRBV29-1
d_call: TRBD1
j_call: TRBJ1-1
cdr3_aa: CSGTGFMNTEAFF
cdr3_nt: TGCAGCGGGACAGGTTTCATGAACACTGAAGCTTTCTTT

clone_size: .
v_call: TRBV6-2/TRBV6-3
d_call: .
j_call: TRBJ2-1
cdr3_aa: CASSFALVRGIEQFF
cdr3_nt: TGTGCCAGCAGTTTCGCACTAGTGCGGGGCATTGAGCAGTTCTTC